A selection of T cell receptor beta chains follows, all from one sample in a study of cytomegalovirus exposure and HLA in healthy donors. Some clones are missing from TCRdb's copy, which holds only in-frame ones; the method was immunoSEQ multiplex PCR. Among more than 65,000 clones listed, around 76% were seen once. The sequenced sample consisted of PBMCs. Receptors originate from a woman aged 45-65 years in good health and CMV-seropositive. The CDR3 runs from the conserved cysteine through the conserved F or W.

TRBV13	CASSFRDFLGYGYTF
TRBV30	CAWSVGAGETRQPQHF
TRBV27	CASSLTSGAKNIQYF
TRBV7-9	CASSAGTGSNQPQHF
TRBV29-1	CSAQETGVYEQYF
TRBV5-6	CASSLASGYNEQFF
TRBV11-3	CASSLGGTYEQYF
TRBV28	CATHDWTGTAGGGFNYGYTF
TRBV2	CASSEQGARTEAFF
TRBV9	CASSARDRVDYGYTF
TRBV18	CASSWGGESNQPQHF
TRBV11-2	CASSLTSGGQQFF
TRBV11-3	CASSLTSGNTGELFF
TRBV7-3	CASSTGTSGFHNEQFF
TRBV13	CASSFTGQGAQNTIYF
TRBV18	CASSPPVLNEQFF
TRBV5-6	CASTVYRGKEQYF
TRBV5-1	CASSGGTSGYEQYF
TRBV11-2	CASSLRAGNYEQYF
TRBV5-1	CASSLSKATGFSGNTIYF
TRBV10-3	CAISSSGRASYNEQFF
TRBV30	CAWDPGQGNQPQHF
TRBV4-2	CASSQEGTGTGETQYF
TRBV30	CAWSGGAGGETQYF
TRBV30	CAWTTGTNEKLFF
TRBV18	CASSPSKGAEQYF
TRBV10-3	CAISGGRLAASYEQYF
TRBV18	CASSPGSGSSYEQYF
TRBV30	CAWSRGSVPDTQYF
TRBV4-1	CASSQVRTGLGYNEQFF
TRBV6-6	CASSPGTEGSPLHF
TRBV7-9	CASSLDGRANEQFF
TRBV19	CASSIGPLSGRLDEQYF
TRBV28	CASSYPPGQGLGEQYF
TRBV5-1	CASSPDRVGAGELFF
TRBV6-5	CATRAEGGVNTIYF
TRBV7-9	CASSLIQAEQYF
TRBV4-2	CASSQDRRGAGITDTQYF
TRBV7-2	CASSPRQPHYGYTF
TRBV30	CAWSVQGASGNIQYF
TRBV7-9	CSSGLSTGEQYF
TRBV5-1	CASSPTPGTATRGYTF
TRBV19	CASSIGADTEAFF
TRBV7-9	CASSPGLASYNEQFF
TRBV9	CASSVAGSETYNEQFF
TRBV15	CATRGDSNYEQYF
TRBV5-1	CASSLRSADTDTQYF
TRBV11-2	CASSLSGTNHREQYF
TRBV9	CASSPRRASSYNEQFF
TRBV4-2	CASSQGRSGNTIYF
TRBV5-4	CASSPGGSASGSFITDTQYF
TRBV7-8	CASSDPGLEETQYF
TRBV5-1	CASSLLLADTQYF
TRBV27	CASSLRSGRPYEQYF
TRBV5-8	CASSVWTGRNTGELFF
TRBV5-4	CASSRGTSGSYNEQFF
TRBV30	CAWTPRVAGSYEQYF